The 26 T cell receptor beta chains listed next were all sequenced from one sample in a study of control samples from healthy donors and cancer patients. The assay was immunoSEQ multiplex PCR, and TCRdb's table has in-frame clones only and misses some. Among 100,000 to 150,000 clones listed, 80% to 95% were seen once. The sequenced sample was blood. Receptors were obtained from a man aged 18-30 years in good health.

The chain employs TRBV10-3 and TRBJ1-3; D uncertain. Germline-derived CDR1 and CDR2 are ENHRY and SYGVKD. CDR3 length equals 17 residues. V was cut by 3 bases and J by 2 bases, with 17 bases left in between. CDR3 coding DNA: TGTGCCATCAGTGAAGGGCATCGGACGGCGACTGGAAACACCATATATTTT. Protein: CAISEGHRTATGNTIYF.

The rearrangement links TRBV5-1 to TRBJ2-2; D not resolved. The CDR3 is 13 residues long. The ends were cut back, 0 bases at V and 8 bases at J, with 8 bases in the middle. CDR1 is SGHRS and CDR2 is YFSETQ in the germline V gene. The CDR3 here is CASSLANGGELFF. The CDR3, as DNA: TGCGCCAGCAGCTTGGCCAACGGTGGGGAGCTGTTTTTT.

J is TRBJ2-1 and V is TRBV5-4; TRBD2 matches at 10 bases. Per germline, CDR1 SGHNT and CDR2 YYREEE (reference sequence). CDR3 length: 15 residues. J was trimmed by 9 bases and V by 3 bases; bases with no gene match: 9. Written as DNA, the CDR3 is TGTGCCAGCAGCTCACCCAACCAGCGGGGGGGTGAGCAGTTCTTC. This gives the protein CASSSPNQRGGEQFF.

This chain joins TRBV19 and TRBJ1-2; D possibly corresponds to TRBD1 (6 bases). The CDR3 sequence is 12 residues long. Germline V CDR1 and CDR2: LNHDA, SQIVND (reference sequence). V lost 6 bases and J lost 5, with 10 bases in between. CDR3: CASRQGGYGYTF. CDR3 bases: TGTGCCAGTAGACAGGGAGGGTATGGCTACACCTTC.

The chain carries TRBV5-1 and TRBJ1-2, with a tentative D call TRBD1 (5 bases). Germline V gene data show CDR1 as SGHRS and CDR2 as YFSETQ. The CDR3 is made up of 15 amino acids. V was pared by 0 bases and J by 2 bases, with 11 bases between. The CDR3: CASSLEGDPNYGYTF. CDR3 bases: TGCGCCAGCAGCTTGGAAGGGGACCCGAACTATGGCTACACCTTC.

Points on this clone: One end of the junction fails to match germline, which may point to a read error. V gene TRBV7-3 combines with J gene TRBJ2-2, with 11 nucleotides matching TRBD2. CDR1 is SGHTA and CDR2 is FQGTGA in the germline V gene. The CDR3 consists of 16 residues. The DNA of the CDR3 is TGTGCCAGCTTCAGACTAGCGGGGCGTTGGAACCGGGGAGCTGTTTTT. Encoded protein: CASFRLAGRWNRGAVF.

The CDR3 here is CASSEVRAGLAGNTIYF. As DNA, the CDR3 is TGTGCCAGCAGTGAAGTACGGGCGGGTTTAGCTGGAAACACCATATATTTT. The V and J genes are TRBV6-1 and TRBJ1-3; no clear D gene. CDR1 is MNHNS and CDR2 is SASEGT in the germline V gene. The CDR3 is 17 residues long. Trimming took off 1 base at V and 2 bases at J, with 15 bases between the two ends.

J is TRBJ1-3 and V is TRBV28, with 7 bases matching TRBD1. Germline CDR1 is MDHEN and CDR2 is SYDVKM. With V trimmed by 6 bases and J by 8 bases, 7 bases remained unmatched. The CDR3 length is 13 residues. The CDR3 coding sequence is TGTGCCAGCAGGGGGACAGTTTCAGACACCATATATTTT. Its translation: CASRGTVSDTIYF.

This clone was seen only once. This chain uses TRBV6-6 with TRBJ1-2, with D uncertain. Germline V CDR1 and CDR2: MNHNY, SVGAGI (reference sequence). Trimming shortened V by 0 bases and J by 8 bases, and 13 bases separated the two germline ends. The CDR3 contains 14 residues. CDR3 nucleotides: TGTGCCAGCAGTTACTCCGAGGGTGGTGGCGGCTACACCTTC. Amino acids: CASSYSEGGGGYTF.

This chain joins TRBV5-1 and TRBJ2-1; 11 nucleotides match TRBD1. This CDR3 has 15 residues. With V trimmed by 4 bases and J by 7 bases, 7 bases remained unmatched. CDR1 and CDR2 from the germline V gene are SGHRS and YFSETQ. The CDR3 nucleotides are TGCGCCAGCAGCCCGAGGGACAGGGGGGGAAATGAGCAGTTCTTC. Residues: CASSPRDRGGNEQFF.

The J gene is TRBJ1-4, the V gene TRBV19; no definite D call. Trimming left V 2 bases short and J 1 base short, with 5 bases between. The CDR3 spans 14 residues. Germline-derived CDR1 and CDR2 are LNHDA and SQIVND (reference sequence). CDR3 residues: CASSIQRTNEKLFF. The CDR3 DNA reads TGTGCCAGTAGTATACAGCGAACTAATGAAAAACTGTTTTTT.

CDR3 sequence reads: CASSSRLAGNTGELFF. CDR3 nucleotide sequence: TGTGCCAGCAGCTCAAGACTAGCGGGAAACACCGGGGAGCTGTTTTTT. This sequence joins TRBV13 and TRBJ2-2; 11 nucleotides agree with TRBD2. The V gene end was trimmed by 4 bases and the J gene end by 2 bases; junction bases not matched to a gene: 3. CDR3 length: 16 residues. In germline, CDR1 is PRHDT, CDR2 FYEKMQ (reference sequence).

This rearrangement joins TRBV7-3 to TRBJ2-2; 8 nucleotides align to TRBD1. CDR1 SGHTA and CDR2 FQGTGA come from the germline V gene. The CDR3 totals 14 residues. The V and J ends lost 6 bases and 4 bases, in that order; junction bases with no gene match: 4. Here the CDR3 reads CASRTGAGTGELFF. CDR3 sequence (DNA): TGTGCCAGCAGGACAGGGGCGGGCACCGGGGAGCTGTTTTTT.

In DNA form, the CDR3 reads TGTGCCAGCAGCTTAGTGGTGGGGCTGAGCGAGCAGTACTTC. Translating it yields CASSLVVGLSEQYF. V is TRBV13 and J is TRBJ2-7; possibly TRBD1 for D (5 bases). Trimming took off 1 base at V and 6 bases at J, with 13 bases between the two ends. The CDR3 runs to 14 residues. Germline V gives CDR1 PRHDT, CDR2 FYEKMQ (reference sequence).

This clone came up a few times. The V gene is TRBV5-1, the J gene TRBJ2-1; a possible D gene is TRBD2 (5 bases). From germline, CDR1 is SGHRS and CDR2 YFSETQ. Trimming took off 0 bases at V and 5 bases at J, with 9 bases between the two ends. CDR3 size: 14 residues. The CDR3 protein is CASSLAGWNNEQFF. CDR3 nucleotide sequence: TGCGCCAGCAGCTTGGCGGGGTGGAACAATGAGCAGTTCTTC.

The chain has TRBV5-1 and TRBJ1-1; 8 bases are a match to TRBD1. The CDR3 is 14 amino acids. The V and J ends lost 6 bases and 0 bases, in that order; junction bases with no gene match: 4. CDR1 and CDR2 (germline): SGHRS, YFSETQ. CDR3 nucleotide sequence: TGCGCCAGCATGACAGGGGTGGTGAACACTGAAGCTTTCTTT. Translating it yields CASMTGVVNTEAFF.

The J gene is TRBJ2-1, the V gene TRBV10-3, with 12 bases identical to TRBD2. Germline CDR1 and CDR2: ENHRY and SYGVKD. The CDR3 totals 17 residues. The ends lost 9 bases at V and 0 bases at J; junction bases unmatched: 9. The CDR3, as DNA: TGTGCCATTAGACTAGCGGGGGACCCCAGCTCCTACAATGAGCAGTTCTTC. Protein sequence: CAIRLAGDPSSYNEQFF.

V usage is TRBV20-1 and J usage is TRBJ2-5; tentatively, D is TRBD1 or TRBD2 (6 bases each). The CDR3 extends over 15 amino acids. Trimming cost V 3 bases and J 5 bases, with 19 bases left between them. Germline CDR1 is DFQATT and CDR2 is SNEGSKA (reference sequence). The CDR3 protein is CSASDRPGAGETQYF. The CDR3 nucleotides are TGCAGTGCTAGTGACCGGCCGGGGGCCGGGGAGACCCAGTACTTC.

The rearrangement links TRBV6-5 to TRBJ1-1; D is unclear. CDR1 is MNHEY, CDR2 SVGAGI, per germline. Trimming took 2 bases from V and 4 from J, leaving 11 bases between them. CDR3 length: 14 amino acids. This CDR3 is CASSYSGYGTEAFF. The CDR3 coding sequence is TGTGCCAGCAGTTACAGTGGGTACGGCACTGAAGCTTTCTTT.

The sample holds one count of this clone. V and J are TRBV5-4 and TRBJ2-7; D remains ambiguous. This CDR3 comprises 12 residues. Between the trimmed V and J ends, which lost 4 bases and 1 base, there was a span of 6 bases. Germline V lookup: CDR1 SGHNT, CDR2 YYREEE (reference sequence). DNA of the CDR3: TGTGCCAGCAGCCGACGGTCCTACGAGCAGTACTTC. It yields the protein CASSRRSYEQYF.

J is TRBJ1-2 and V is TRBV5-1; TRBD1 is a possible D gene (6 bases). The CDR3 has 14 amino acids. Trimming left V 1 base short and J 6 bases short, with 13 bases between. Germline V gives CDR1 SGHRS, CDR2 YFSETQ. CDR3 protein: CASSLTQGLNGYTF. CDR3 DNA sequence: TGCGCCAGCAGCTTGACACAGGGTTTAAATGGCTACACCTTC.

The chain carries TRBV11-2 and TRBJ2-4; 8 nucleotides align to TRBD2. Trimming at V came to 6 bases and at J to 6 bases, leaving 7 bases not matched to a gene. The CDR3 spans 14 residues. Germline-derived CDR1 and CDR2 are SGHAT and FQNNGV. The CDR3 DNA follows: TGTGCCAGCAGTAGCGGGGAAGCCGTAAACATTCAGTACTTC. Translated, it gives CASSSGEAVNIQYF.

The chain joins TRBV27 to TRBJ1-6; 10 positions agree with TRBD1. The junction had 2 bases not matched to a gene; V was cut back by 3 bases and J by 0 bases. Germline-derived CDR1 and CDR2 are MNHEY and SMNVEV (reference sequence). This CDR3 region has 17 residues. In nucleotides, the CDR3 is TGTGCCAGCAGTTTGGGACAGGGGCGCTCCTATAATTCACCCCTCCACTTT. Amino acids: CASSLGQGRSYNSPLHF.

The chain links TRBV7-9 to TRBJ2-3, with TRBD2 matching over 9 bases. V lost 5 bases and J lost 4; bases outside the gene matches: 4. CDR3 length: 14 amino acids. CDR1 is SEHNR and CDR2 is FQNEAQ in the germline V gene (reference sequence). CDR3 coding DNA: TGTGCCAGCAGCAGCGGGGGGTGGTCAGATACGCAGTATTTT. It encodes CASSSGGWSDTQYF.

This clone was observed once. CDR3 nucleotide sequence: TGTGCCAGCAATCTTCCAGGCACAGATACGCAGTATTTT. Its protein product is CASNLPGTDTQYF. The rearrangement links TRBV14 to TRBJ2-3; D not resolved. Trimming left V 7 bases short and J 1 base short, with 9 bases between. This CDR3 has 13 amino acids. CDR1 is SGHDN, CDR2 FVKESK, per germline.

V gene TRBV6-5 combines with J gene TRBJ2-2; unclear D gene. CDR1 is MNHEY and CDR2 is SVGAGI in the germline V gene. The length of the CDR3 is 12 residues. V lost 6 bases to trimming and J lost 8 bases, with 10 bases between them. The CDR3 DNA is TGTGCCAGCAGGATAATAGGGGGGGAGCTGTTTTTT. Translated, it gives CASRIIGGELFF.